These 20 T cell receptor beta chains originate from one sample sequenced in a study of blood T cell repertoires in COVID-19. Only in-frame clones appear in the TCRdb table, and some are missing; sequencing was by immunoSEQ multiplex PCR. The sample gives 250,000 or so clones, roughly four fifths of which show up once; less than 2% is in the top ten. The sequenced material came from PBMCs or T cells enriched from blood (not recorded which). These receptors all come from a man in his 60s who had recovered from COVID-19.

The chain uses TRBV7-2 and TRBJ1-5, with 8 bases matching TRBD1. J gave up 2 bases and V 2 bases, and 2 bases lay outside the gene matches. Germline V gives CDR1 SGHTA, CDR2 FQGNSA. CDR3 length: 15 residues. CDR3 region: CASSLTGGGNQPQHF. For the CDR3, the DNA is TGTGCCAGCAGCTTAACAGGGGGAGGCAATCAGCCCCAGCATTTT.

This chain joins TRBV6-6 and TRBJ1-2, with no clear D. This CDR3 comprises 14 residues. The germline V gene encodes CDR1 MNHNY and CDR2 SVGAGI (reference sequence). The V and J ends lost 2 bases and 8 bases respectively, with 15 bases between them. DNA for the CDR3: TGTGCCAGCAGTTACGACGCCCCTTCGGGGGGCTACACCTTC. Translation: CASSYDAPSGGYTF.

V usage is TRBV7-8 and J usage is TRBJ2-2; D is perhaps TRBD1 (5 bases). Trimming cost V 2 bases and J 2 bases, with 9 bases left between them. In germline, CDR1 is SGHVS, CDR2 FQNEAQ. The length of the CDR3 is 15 residues. CDR3 nucleotide sequence: TGTGCCAGCAGCTTAACAGGTCCAAACACCGGGGAGCTGTTTTTT. Translated, it gives CASSLTGPNTGELFF.

The chain is built from TRBV18 and TRBJ2-3; 12 nucleotides align to TRBD1. V lost 1 base to trimming and J lost 8 bases; unmatched junction nucleotides: 4. This CDR3 is built from 15 residues. The germline gives CDR1 KGHSH, CDR2 LQKENI. CDR3 sequence: CASSPRDRGLSTQYF. DNA for the CDR3: TGTGCCAGCTCACCACGGGACAGGGGGCTCAGTACGCAGTATTTT. Based on the CDR3 plus reference TRBV18 and TRBJ2-3, the full variable domain is NAGVMQNPRHLVRRRGQEARLRCSPMKGHSHVYWYRQLPEEGLKFMVYLQKENIIDESGMPKERFSAEFPKEGPSILRIQQVVRGDSAAYFCASSPRDRGLSTQYFGPGTRLTVL.

This clone has a handful of counts. The chain joins TRBV2 to TRBJ1-2, with unresolved D. V was clipped by 5 bases and J by 0 bases, with 7 bases between them. In germline, CDR1 is SNHLY, CDR2 FYNNEI. This CDR3 is built from 13 residues. DNA of the CDR3: TGTGCCAGCAGTAACATGGCTAACTATGGCTACACCTTC. It encodes CASSNMANYGYTF.

For the CDR3, the DNA is TGTGCCAGCAGTGACGGCCAGGGTGCCGCGAACACCGGGGAGCTGTTTTTT. This encodes CASSDGQGAANTGELFF. The chain links TRBV6-4 to TRBJ2-2; D is perhaps TRBD1 (5 bases). Trimming removed 2 bases at V and 0 bases at J, with 13 bases between. The CDR3 extends over 17 amino acids. The germline gives CDR1 MRHNA, CDR2 SNTAGT.

The genes are TRBV12-3 or TRBV12-4 and TRBJ2-7; tentative D call: TRBD1 (5 bases). Trimming pared 6 bases from V and 4 bases from J, leaving 13 bases between. This CDR3 has 13 residues. CDR3 sequence reads: CASSKPTDYEQYF. CDR3 coding DNA: TGTGCCAGCAGCAAACCGACAGATTACGAGCAGTACTTC.

This clone occurred once. The CDR3 region is CASSPGLAGGQETQYF. The CDR3 region has the DNA TGTGCCAGCAGCCCAGGACTAGCGGGGGGCCAAGAGACCCAGTACTTC. This chain links TRBV7-2 with TRBJ2-5; TRBD2 aligns across 14 bases. Germline trimming cut 5 bases from V and 1 base from J; bases unmatched to any gene: 3. The length of the CDR3 is 16 residues. Germline values: CDR1 SGHTA, CDR2 FQGNSA.

The chain uses TRBV3-1 (or the pseudogene TRBV3-2) and TRBJ1-6; D is undetermined. V was clipped by 2 bases and J by 7 bases, with 15 bases between them. This CDR3 spans 16 amino acids. Germline CDR1 LGHDT, CDR2 YNNKEL (reference sequence). The CDR3 protein is CASSQSYGKRNSPLHF. In DNA, the CDR3 is TGTGCCAGCAGCCAATCTTACGGGAAAAGGAATTCACCCCTCCACTTT.

This clone was seen more than once but under ten times. The chain joins TRBV4-2 to TRBJ2-7; D is undetermined. V shed 1 base and J shed 2 bases, with 9 bases lying between them. The CDR3 covers 14 residues. Germline CDR1 is LGHNA and CDR2 is YNFKEQ. The CDR3 region is CASSQGNTAYEQYF. DNA for the CDR3: TGTGCCAGCAGCCAAGGTAATACGGCCTACGAGCAGTACTTC.

The chain uses TRBV4-2 and TRBJ2-1, with 9 bases that match TRBD1. J was trimmed by 2 bases and V by 1 base; bases with no gene match: 3. This CDR3 comprises 16 residues. Germline lookup yields CDR1 LGHNA and CDR2 YNFKEQ. The CDR3 DNA reads TGTGCCAGCAGCCAAGTGGGGACAGGGACCTACAATGAGCAGTTCTTC. Amino acids: CASSQVGTGTYNEQFF.

The chain is built from TRBV9 and TRBJ2-3; no definite D call. Per germline, CDR1 SGDLS and CDR2 YYNGEE. V lost 2 bases, J lost 0 bases, and 7 bases lay in between. This CDR3 spans 14 amino acids. CDR3: CASSVVPSTDTQYF. Here the CDR3 DNA reads TGTGCCAGCAGCGTTGTTCCTAGCACAGATACGCAGTATTTT.

The CDR3 region has the DNA TGTGCCAGCAGTGAAAAGGGGGGGAGCACAGATACGCAGTATTTT. Translated: CASSEKGGSTDTQYF. The rearrangement links TRBV2 to TRBJ2-3; a weak D match, TRBD2 (7 bases). Germline CDR1 is SNHLY and CDR2 is FYNNEI. This CDR3 region has 15 residues. V was cut by 2 bases and J by 0 bases, with 9 bases left in between.

In this sample, this clone turned up once. The chain employs TRBV3-1 (or the pseudogene TRBV3-2) and TRBJ1-1; D is possibly TRBD1 (5 bases). The CDR3 has 15 residues. V gave up 5 bases and J gave up 3 bases, with 16 bases separating them. Germline values: CDR1 LGHDT, CDR2 YNNKEL (reference sequence). CDR3 sequence: CASSSRFTGDTEAFF. The DNA for the CDR3 is TGTGCCAGCAGCTCTAGGTTCACGGGGGACACTGAAGCTTTCTTT.

The V call is TRBV29-1, the J call TRBJ1-5; a weak D match, TRBD1 (6 bases). Trimming pared 6 bases from V and 4 bases from J, leaving 16 bases between. CDR1 and CDR2 from the germline V gene are SQVTM and ANQGSEA. This CDR3 spans 14 amino acids. The CDR3 region has the DNA TGCAGCGTGGCACTCAGGGGACCAAATCAGCCCCAGCATTTT. Its protein product is CSVALRGPNQPQHF. Full variable domain (outside the CDR3, taken from reference TRBV29-1 and TRBJ1-5): SAVISQKPSRDICQRGTSLTIQCQVDSQVTMMFWYRQQPGQSLTLIATANQGSEATYESGFVIDKFPISRPNLTFSTLTVSNMSPEDSSIYLCSVALRGPNQPQHFGDGTRLSIL.

The genes are TRBV13 and TRBJ1-1, with 10 nucleotides matching TRBD1. CDR3 length equals 17 residues. Germline V lookup: CDR1 PRHDT, CDR2 FYEKMQ (reference sequence). With V trimmed by 1 base and J by 5 bases, 10 bases remained unmatched. As DNA, the CDR3 is TGTGCCAGCAGCTTAGTGGGGACAGGGGAGGCGAAGACTGAAGCTTTCTTT. Amino acids: CASSLVGTGEAKTEAFF.

The CDR3 loop reads CASPGQGGNEQFF. CDR3 coding DNA: TGTGCCAGCCCAGGACAGGGGGGCAATGAGCAGTTCTTC. The chain carries TRBV27 and TRBJ2-1; 10 nucleotides line up with TRBD1. The CDR3 is 13 residues long. V shed 8 bases, J shed 6 bases, and the junction held 4 bases outside the gene matches. CDR1 is MNHEY and CDR2 is SMNVEV in the germline V gene (reference sequence).

This clone appeared a few times. Within the sample, other DNA sequences also encode this same CDR3. The chain couples TRBV20-1 to TRBJ2-7; D gene uncertain. Trimming cost V 3 bases and J 1 base, with 10 bases left between them. CDR3 size: 13 residues. Germline V gene lookup returns CDR1 DFQATT and CDR2 SNEGSKA (reference sequence). The CDR3 nucleotides read TGCAGTGCTAGTATACCCGGTTCCTACGAGCAGTACTTC. Its protein product is CSASIPGSYEQYF.

The V call is TRBV15, the J call TRBJ2-1; D is perhaps TRBD1 (6 bases). V lost 0 bases, J lost 9 bases, and 15 bases lay in between. CDR3 length equals 15 residues. From germline, CDR1 is LNHNV and CDR2 YYDKDF (reference sequence). The CDR3 region is CATSRDLVGAGEQFF. DNA of the CDR3: TGTGCCACCAGCAGAGATCTGGTGGGGGCAGGTGAGCAGTTCTTC. Drawing the rest from reference TRBV15 and TRBJ2-1, the complete variable domain is DAMVIQNPRYQVTQFGKPVTLSCSQTLNHNVMYWYQQKSSQAPKLLFHYYDKDFNNEADTPDNFQSRRPNTSFCFLDIRSPGLGDTAMYLCATSRDLVGAGEQFFGPGTRLTVL.

This chain uses TRBV5-1 with TRBJ1-2, with D unresolved. V lost 2 bases and J lost 7, with 21 bases in between. The length of the CDR3 is 16 residues. Germline CDR1 SGHRS, CDR2 YFSETQ. In DNA, the CDR3 is TGCGCCAGCAGCTTAGCTGTCGACGGGTCCTCTTCTGGCTACACCTTC. Protein sequence: CASSLAVDGSSSGYTF.